These 27 T cell receptor beta chains were all obtained from the same sample, sequenced in a study of coeliac disease. Data came from immunoSEQ multiplex PCR; TCRdb stores just in-frame clones and leaves some out. The sample yields 3,000 to 4,000 clones, roughly half seen once. Sequencing was performed on intraepithelial lymphocytes from the gut. The receptors were sampled from a woman in her 70s with celiac disease.

The chain carries TRBV7-6 and TRBJ2-2, with a tentative D call TRBD2 (5 bases). Trimming stripped 5 bases from V and 0 bases from J, with 16 bases between. The CDR3 has 17 amino acids. From germline, CDR1 is SGHVS and CDR2 FNYEAQ. The CDR3 DNA reads TGTGCCAGCAGCCAGGAGGATCCCAACGCGAACACCGGGGAGCTGTTTTTT. Amino acid sequence: CASSQEDPNANTGELFF.

In its sample, this clone is large. The chain recombines TRBV21-1 with TRBJ1-5; TRBD1, as called in the table, went unchecked against the DNA. TRBV21-1 is given as a pseudogene. The CDR3 sequence is 14 residues long. The CDR3 loop is CASSQKRGHQPQHF. The DNA of the CDR3 is TGTGCCAGCAGCCAAAAGAGGGGGCATCAGCCCCAGCATTTT.

This rearrangement joins TRBV2 to TRBJ1-4; 12 nucleotides align to TRBD1. Germline V gene lookup returns CDR1 SNHLY and CDR2 FYNNEI. The CDR3 runs to 18 residues. Trimming took 4 bases from V and 0 from J; bases not matched to a gene: 6. CDR3 coding DNA: TGTGCCAGCAGTGTTCCGGGACAGGGGGCCGCAACTAATGAAAAACTGTTTTTT. Translating gives CASSVPGQGAATNEKLFF. The variable domain in full, completed from reference TRBV2 and TRBJ1-4, reads EPEVTQTPSHQVTQMGQEVILRCVPISNHLYFYWYRQILGQKVEFLVSFYNNEISEKSEIFDDQFSVERPDGSNFTLKIRSTKLEDSAMYFCASSVPGQGAATNEKLFFGSGTQLSVL.

This clone was picked up a small number of times. The junction does not match germline at one end; this may be a read error. J is TRBJ1-1 and V is TRBV4-1; D remains unclear. The CDR3 covers 12 residues. The V gene's germline CDR1 is MGHRA and CDR2 YSYEKL. The CDR3 DNA is TGCGCCAGCAGCCAAGATAGGACTCCCCCTCCTTTT. Translation: CASSQDRTPPPF.

The chain carries TRBV7-3 and TRBJ2-3, with 9 bases fitting TRBD2. Germline CDR1 and CDR2: SGHTA and FQGTGA. The V gene end was trimmed by 5 bases and the J gene end by 0 bases; junction bases not matched to a gene: 12. This CDR3 region has 18 residues. In nucleotides, the CDR3 is TGTGCCAGCAGCCTGACTAGTAGCGGGGGCGGTAGCACAGATACGCAGTATTTT. Translated, it gives CASSLTSSGGGSTDTQYF.

V gene TRBV5-1 combines with J gene TRBJ1-4, with 8 bases identical to TRBD1. The CDR3 is 15 residues long. Trimming at V came to 4 bases and at J to 4 bases, leaving 6 bases not matched to a gene. Per germline, CDR1 SGHRS and CDR2 YFSETQ. The DNA for the CDR3 is TGCGCCAGCAGCCAGGGGACAGGCAATAATGAAAAACTGTTTTTT. This translates into CASSQGTGNNEKLFF.

The V and J genes are TRBV15 and TRBJ2-1, with D possibly TRBD2 on 6 matching bases. Germline V lookup: CDR1 LNHNV, CDR2 YYDKDF (reference sequence). The CDR3 runs to 12 residues. V was pared by 7 bases and J by 13 bases, with 17 bases between. The CDR3, as DNA: TGTGCCACCACCAACGGAGGGTTTTTTCAGTTCTTC. Encoded protein: CATTNGGFFQFF. The full variable domain, completed using reference TRBV15 and TRBJ2-1, is DAMVIQNPRYQVTQFGKPVTLSCSQTLNHNVMYWYQQKSSQAPKLLFHYYDKDFNNEADTPDNFQSRRPNTSFCFLDIRSPGLGDTAMYLCATTNGGFFQFFGPGTRLTVL.

This clone is large in the sample. V gene TRBV6-5 combines with J gene TRBJ1-1, with a possible D match to TRBD1 (5 bases). Trimming removed 5 bases from V and 4 bases from J, with 17 bases in between. The CDR3 has 15 amino acids. Per germline, CDR1 MNHEY and CDR2 SVGAGI. The CDR3 reads CASSIVDSFGTEAFF. The CDR3 region has the DNA TGTGCCAGCAGTATCGTCGACAGTTTCGGCACTGAAGCTTTCTTT.

The rearrangement uses TRBV2 and TRBJ1-1; D possibly corresponds to TRBD1 (5 bases). Per the germline V gene, CDR1 is SNHLY and CDR2 is FYNNEI. The CDR3 totals 11 residues. V lost 8 bases to trimming and J lost 6 bases, with 10 bases between them. The CDR3 is CASARVAEAFF. CDR3 in DNA: TGTGCCAGCGCCAGGGTCGCTGAAGCTTTCTTT.

The chain links TRBV5-1 to TRBJ1-1; TRBD1 agrees at 7 bases. The CDR3 spans 15 residues. Germline loops: CDR1 SGHRS, CDR2 YFSETQ. The V and J ends lost 4 bases and 4 bases, in that order; junction bases with no gene match: 10. CDR3 loop: CASSQSTGLGTEAFF. The CDR3 bases are TGCGCCAGCAGCCAATCGACAGGGTTAGGCACTGAAGCTTTCTTT.

The DNA for the CDR3 is TGTGCCAGCAGTTTCCGGACACGATTCTACAATGAGCAGTTCTTC. It codes for CASSFRTRFYNEQFF. The chain joins TRBV28 to TRBJ2-1; D possibly corresponds to TRBD1 (5 bases). The V end was cut by 3 bases, the J end by 3 bases, with 12 bases between. The CDR3 contains 15 residues. The germline V gene encodes CDR1 MDHEN and CDR2 SYDVKM.

Regarding this clone: A much larger clone differs from this one at a single base, so this may be a read error. The chain employs TRBV4-2 and TRBJ2-7; 9 bases line up with TRBD2. The CDR3 is 19 amino acids. CDR1 is LGHNA, CDR2 YNFKEQ, per germline. After removal of 0 bases from V and 6 bases from J, the junction contained 18 bases not matched to a gene. This chain's CDR3 is CASSQDGIAGAYGSTEQYF. Here the CDR3 DNA reads TGTGCCAGCAGCCAAGACGGGATAGCGGGGGCCTACGGAAGCACCGAGCAGTACTTC.

In its sample, this clone was seen a few times. This chain connects TRBV2 to TRBJ2-3; TRBD1 agrees at 7 bases. This CDR3 is built from 16 residues. Trimming removed 3 bases from V and 2 bases from J; junction bases left unmatched: 8. CDR1 and CDR2 (germline): SNHLY, FYNNEI. The CDR3 coding sequence is TGTGCCAGCAGTGAGGGACAGACGCTTAACACAGATACGCAGTATTTT. Amino acids: CASSEGQTLNTDTQYF.

This clone has a handful of counts. This chain uses TRBV6-5 with TRBJ1-1, with 7 nucleotides matching TRBD1. V dropped 5 bases and J dropped 4; count of bases not matched to a gene: 7. Germline values: CDR1 MNHEY, CDR2 SVGAGI. CDR3 length equals 14 residues. The CDR3: CASSLSTGFTEAFF. The CDR3 DNA reads TGTGCCAGCAGTCTGTCGACAGGGTTCACTGAAGCTTTCTTT.

The gene calls are TRBV19 and TRBJ2-5; 10 bases align to TRBD2. CDR1 is LNHDA and CDR2 is SQIVND in the germline V gene (reference sequence). J was trimmed by 5 bases and V by 5 bases; bases with no gene match: 17. The CDR3 length is 18 residues. The CDR3 DNA follows: TGTGCCAGTAGTCCAAAGGGTCTAGCGGGGGCCACATGGGAGACCCAGTACTTC. Protein sequence: CASSPKGLAGATWETQYF. Supplemented by reference TRBV19 and TRBJ2-5, the full variable domain reads DGGITQSPKYLFRKEGQNVTLSCEQNLNHDAMYWYRQDPGQGLRLIYYSQIVNDFQKGDIAEGYSVSREKKESFPLTVTSAQKNPTAFYLCASSPKGLAGATWETQYFGPGTRLLVL.

The chain couples TRBV19 to TRBJ1-5; D ambiguous. The CDR3 sequence is 12 residues long. Per the germline V gene, CDR1 is LNHDA and CDR2 is SQIVND (reference sequence). V lost 7 bases, J lost 9 bases, and 13 bases lay in between. The CDR3 sequence is CASNFPGRPQHF. CDR3 nucleotides: TGTGCCAGTAACTTTCCGGGAAGGCCCCAGCATTTT.

The chain uses TRBV28 and TRBJ1-1; TRBD1 matches at 7 bases. Per the germline V gene, CDR1 is MDHEN and CDR2 is SYDVKM. This CDR3 contains 16 residues. Trimming at V came to 3 bases and at J to 2 bases, leaving 9 bases not matched to a gene. The CDR3 DNA reads as TGTGCCAGCAGTTTTAATCCGGGACAGATCAACACTGAAGCTTTCTTT. Its protein is CASSFNPGQINTEAFF.

This sequence joins TRBV4-3 and TRBJ1-2; D possibly corresponds to TRBD1 (5 bases). V was cut by 0 bases and J by 3 bases, with 8 bases left in between. Germline CDR1 reads LGHNA; CDR2 reads YSLEER. The CDR3 sequence is 14 residues long. The CDR3 is CASSQDVGDYGYTF. The CDR3 bases are TGCGCCAGCAGCCAAGATGTAGGGGACTATGGCTACACCTTC.

This clone is termed large. V is TRBV4-1 and J is TRBJ1-5; D gene unclear. With 1 base removed from V and 6 bases from J, the gap between germline ends came to 10 bases. Germline assignment: CDR1 MGHRA and CDR2 YSYEKL. CDR3 size: 14 residues. The CDR3 reads CASSQGGDGQPQHF. In DNA form, the CDR3 reads TGCGCCAGCAGCCAAGGGGGAGATGGTCAGCCCCAGCATTTT.

The V gene is TRBV6-1, the J gene TRBJ1-3; TRBD1 agrees at 7 bases. V was pared by 6 bases and J by 0 bases, with 5 bases of the junction left unmatched. Germline assignment: CDR1 MNHNS and CDR2 SASEGT. The CDR3 has 15 amino acids. The CDR3 bases are TGTGCCAGCAGCGGGACAGTTAGCTCTGGAAACACCATATATTTT. It is translated as CASSGTVSSGNTIYF.

The rearrangement links TRBV28 to TRBJ2-5; D possibly corresponds to TRBD1 (5 bases). The DNA matches TRBJ2-7 better at its end, which makes the J call doubtful. CDR3 size: 12 residues. Germline V gene data show CDR1 as MDHEN and CDR2 as SYDVKM. Written as DNA, the CDR3 is TGTGCCAGTGCAGGGTCTTCCTACGAGCAGTACTTC. This encodes CASAGSSYEQYF.

The chain carries TRBV6-1 and TRBJ2-5, with no clear D. CDR3 length: 12 residues. Germline CDR1 is MNHNS and CDR2 is SASEGT. The V end was cut by 4 bases, the J end by 5 bases, with 8 bases between. CDR3 protein: CASSGHPETQYF. Written as DNA, the CDR3 is TGTGCCAGCAGTGGACACCCCGAGACCCAGTACTTC.

The chain uses TRBV4-1 and TRBJ2-1; tentative D call: TRBD2 (5 bases). The germline V gene has CDR1 MGHRA and CDR2 YSYEKL. There are 16 residues in the CDR3. Between the trimmed V and J ends, which lost 0 bases and 8 bases, there was a span of 17 bases. The CDR3 bases are TGCGCCAGCAGCCAAGATATCCCTCGAGGGTTCGATGAGCAGTTCTTC. The encoded protein is CASSQDIPRGFDEQFF.

This clone rates as medium-sized. The V and J genes are TRBV7-3 and TRBJ2-1, with a possible D match to TRBD1 (6 bases). CDR1 and CDR2 from the germline V gene are SGHTA and FQGTGA. Trimming shortened V by 5 bases and J by 3 bases, and 14 bases separated the two germline ends. The CDR3 contains 15 residues. As DNA, the CDR3 is TGTGCCAGCAGCCCGCAGGGGAAGAGCTACAATGAGCAGTTCTTC. It yields the protein CASSPQGKSYNEQFF.

CDR3 in amino acids: CASSVVPEGSTDTQYF. CDR3 DNA: TGTGCCAGCAGCGTAGTGCCCGAGGGTAGCACAGATACGCAGTATTTT. The chain uses TRBV9 and TRBJ2-3; possible D gene TRBD2, 5 bases. The CDR3 covers 16 residues. Per germline, CDR1 SGDLS and CDR2 YYNGEE. V was trimmed by 0 bases and J by 0 bases, leaving 11 bases between them.

This clone was detected only a few times. V usage is TRBV9 and J usage is TRBJ2-2; 9 nucleotides match TRBD1. Germline CDR1 reads SGDLS; CDR2 reads YYNGEE. The CDR3 sequence is 16 residues long. Germline trimming cut 4 bases from V and 6 bases from J; bases unmatched to any gene: 10. Here the CDR3 reads CASSLGGTGQSGELFF. The CDR3 DNA sequence: TGTGCCAGCAGCCTAGGCGGGACAGGGCAGTCCGGGGAGCTGTTTTTT.

The chain uses TRBV6-5 and TRBJ2-2; 8 bases agree with TRBD2. This CDR3 is 15 amino acids long. The V segment lost 4 bases and the J segment 4 bases; nucleotides outside the gene matches: 5. The germline V gene has CDR1 MNHEY and CDR2 SVGAGI. The CDR3: CASSLAGPSTGELFF. In nucleotides, the CDR3 is TGTGCCAGCAGTTTAGCGGGGCCGAGCACCGGGGAGCTGTTTTTT.